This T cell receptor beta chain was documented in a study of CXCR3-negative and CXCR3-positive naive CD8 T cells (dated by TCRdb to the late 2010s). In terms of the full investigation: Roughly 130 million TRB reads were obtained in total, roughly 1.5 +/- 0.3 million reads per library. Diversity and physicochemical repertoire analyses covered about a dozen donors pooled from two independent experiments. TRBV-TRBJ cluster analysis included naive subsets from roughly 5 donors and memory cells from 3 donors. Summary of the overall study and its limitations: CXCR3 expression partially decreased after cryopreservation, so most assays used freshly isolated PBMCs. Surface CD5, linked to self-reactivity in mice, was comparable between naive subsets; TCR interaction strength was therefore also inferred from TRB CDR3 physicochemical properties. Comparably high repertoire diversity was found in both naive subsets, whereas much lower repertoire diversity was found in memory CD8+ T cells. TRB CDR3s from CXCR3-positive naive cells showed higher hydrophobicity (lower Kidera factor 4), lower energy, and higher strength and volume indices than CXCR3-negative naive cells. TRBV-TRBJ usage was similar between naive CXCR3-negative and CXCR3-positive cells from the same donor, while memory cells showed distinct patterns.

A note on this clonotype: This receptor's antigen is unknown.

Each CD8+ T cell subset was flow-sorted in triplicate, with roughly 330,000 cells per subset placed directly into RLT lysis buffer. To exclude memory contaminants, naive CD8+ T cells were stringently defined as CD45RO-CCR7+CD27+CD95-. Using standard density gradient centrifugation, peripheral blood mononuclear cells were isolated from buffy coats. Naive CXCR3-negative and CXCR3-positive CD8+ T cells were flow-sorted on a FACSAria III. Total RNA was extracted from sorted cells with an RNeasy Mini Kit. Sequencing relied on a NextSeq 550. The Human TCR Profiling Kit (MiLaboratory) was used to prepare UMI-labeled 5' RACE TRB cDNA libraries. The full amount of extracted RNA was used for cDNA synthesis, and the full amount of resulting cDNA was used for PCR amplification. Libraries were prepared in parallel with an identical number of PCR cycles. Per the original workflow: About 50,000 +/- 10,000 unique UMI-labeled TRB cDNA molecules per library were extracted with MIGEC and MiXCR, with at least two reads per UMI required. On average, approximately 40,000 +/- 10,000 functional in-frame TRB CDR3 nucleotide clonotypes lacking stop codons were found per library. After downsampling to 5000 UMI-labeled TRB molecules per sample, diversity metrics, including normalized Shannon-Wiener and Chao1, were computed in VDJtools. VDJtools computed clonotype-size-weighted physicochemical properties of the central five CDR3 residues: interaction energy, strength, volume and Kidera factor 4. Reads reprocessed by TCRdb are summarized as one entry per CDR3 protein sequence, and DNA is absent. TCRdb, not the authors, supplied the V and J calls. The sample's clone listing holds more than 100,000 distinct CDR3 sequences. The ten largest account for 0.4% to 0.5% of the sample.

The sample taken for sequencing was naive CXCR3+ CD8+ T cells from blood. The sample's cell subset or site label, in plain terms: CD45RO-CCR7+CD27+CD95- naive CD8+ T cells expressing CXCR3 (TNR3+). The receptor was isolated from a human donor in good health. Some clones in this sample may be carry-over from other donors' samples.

CDR3 sequence: CASSQEGLVTYYNEQFF. The chain links TRBV4-2 with TRBJ2-1; TCRdb names TRBD2, which stays unverified in the absence of DNA. The CDR3 contains 17 residues, cysteine and phenylalanine counted. No DNA has been recorded. CDR1 LGHNA and CDR2 YNFKEQ were looked up in the germline V gene.